The present T cell receptor beta chain was sequenced within a study of memory CD4+ T cells and cytomegalovirus serostatus. Findings and limits, study-wide: A US-trained random forest predicted CMV serostatus with median AUC around 0.9.

CDR3 length equals 14 residues. V was clipped by 3 bases and J by 4 bases; unmatched bases: 2. Germline CDR1 reads LNHNV; CDR2 reads YYDKDF (reference sequence). This table comes from immunoSEQ multiplex PCR, and its TCRdb copy is limited to in-frame clones, with some not included. There are almost 45,000 clones in the sample; around 80% occur only once, and 1% to 1.3% lies in the top ten. A note on this clone: Antigen specificity is unknown.

The sort gate was single viable CD3+CD4+CD8-CD45RO+ cells for memory CD4+ T cells. The material sequenced was memory CD4+ T cells from blood. This TCR derives from an adult in good health and CMV-seronegative. The V call is TRBV15, the J call TRBJ1-4; 7 positions agree with TRBD1. Written as DNA, the CDR3 is TGTGCCACCAGCAGGGGGACAGTTAATGAAAAACTGTTTTTT. It specifies CATSRGTVNEKLFF.